The 31 T cell receptor beta chains given below trace back to one sample, sequenced in a study of cytomegalovirus exposure and HLA in healthy donors. PCR used 60 Vbeta primers and 13 Jbeta primers. The assay was immunoSEQ multiplex PCR, and TCRdb's table has in-frame clones only and misses some. The top ten clones hold over 12% of a sample with 180,000 or so clones, over 60% of them seen once. The sample taken for sequencing was PBMCs. The receptors shown here come from a man aged 50-60 years in good health and CMV-seropositive.

The gene calls are TRBV6-5 and TRBJ1-4; the match to TRBD1 covers 7 bases. The V and J ends lost 6 bases and 5 bases, in that order; junction bases with no gene match: 9. CDR3 length equals 15 residues. CDR1 is MNHEY, CDR2 SVGAGI, per germline. CDR3 sequence reads: CASSWTGQRNEKLFF. The CDR3 nucleotides read TGTGCCAGCAGCTGGACGGGACAGCGAAATGAAAAACTGTTTTTT.

For the CDR3, the DNA is TGTGCCAGCAGCCAAGCTGGGGACAGATCCGTCGAGCAGTACTTC. It yields the protein CASSQAGDRSVEQYF. The V and J genes are TRBV4-2 and TRBJ2-7; 7 nucleotides match TRBD1. CDR1 and CDR2 from the germline V gene are LGHNA and YNFKEQ. The CDR3 is 15 amino acids. With 1 base clipped from V and 6 bases from J, the junction kept 9 bases outside the gene matches.

The chain joins TRBV19 to TRBJ2-5, with D possibly being TRBD1 (6 bases). Trimming pared 3 bases from V and 1 base from J, leaving 9 bases between. Germline CDR1 LNHDA, CDR2 SQIVND (reference sequence). This CDR3 spans 14 amino acids. The CDR3: CASSMHRAQETQYF. The CDR3 nucleotides are TGTGCCAGTAGTATGCACAGGGCCCAAGAGACCCAGTACTTC.

V and J are TRBV6-1 and TRBJ2-7; D possibly corresponds to TRBD1 (6 bases). This CDR3 is built from 16 residues. V was trimmed by 4 bases and J by 4 bases, leaving 20 bases between them. CDR1 is MNHNS and CDR2 is SASEGT in the germline V gene. CDR3 nucleotides: TGTGCCAGCAGTGTACAGGGAGATTGGGTCTGGTACGAGCAGTACGTC. It encodes CASSVQGDWVWYEQYV.

This chain connects TRBV5-1 to TRBJ1-5; TRBD1 matches at 10 bases. CDR1 SGHRS and CDR2 YFSETQ come from the germline V gene. The CDR3 consists of 17 residues. V was pared by 4 bases and J by 6 bases, with 13 bases of the junction left unmatched. The CDR3 coding sequence is TGCGCCAGCAGCCTCACACAATTGACAGGGGGCGGTCAGCCCCAGCATTTT. This codes for CASSLTQLTGGGQPQHF. Full variable domain (remainder filled in from reference TRBV5-1 and TRBJ1-5): KAGVTQTPRYLIKTRGQQVTLSCSPISGHRSVSWYQQTPGQGLQFLFEYFSETQRNKGNFPGRFSGRQFSNSRSEMNVSTLELGDSALYLCASSLTQLTGGGQPQHFGDGTRLSIL.

V is TRBV7-8 and J is TRBJ1-1; maybe TRBD1 (5 bases). Looked up from germline, CDR1 is SGHVS and CDR2 is FQNEAQ. V lost 5 bases and J 1 base, leaving 11 bases between the germline ends. This CDR3 region has 14 residues. The CDR3 protein is CASSARVENTEAFF. CDR3 sequence (DNA): TGTGCCAGCAGCGCCAGGGTAGAGAACACTGAAGCTTTCTTT.

This chain connects TRBV6-5 to TRBJ2-2; D perhaps matches TRBD1 (6 bases). CDR3 length: 15 residues. The V and J ends lost 7 bases and 7 bases respectively, with 19 bases between them. The V gene's germline CDR1 is MNHEY and CDR2 SVGAGI. The CDR3 region has the DNA TGTGCCAGCACAGGAGCCCAACAGGGCAGCGGGGAGCTGTTTTTT. As protein: CASTGAQQGSGELFF.

The chain has TRBV5-1 and TRBJ2-3; 12 bases are shared with TRBD2. This CDR3 comprises 18 residues. CDR1 is SGHRS, CDR2 YFSETQ, per germline. Trimming at V came to 0 bases and at J to 6 bases, leaving 11 bases not matched to a gene. CDR3: CASSLVASGGGGLDTQYF. The CDR3 DNA follows: TGCGCCAGCAGCTTGGTGGCTAGCGGGGGGGGCGGCTTGGATACGCAGTATTTT.

The chain is built from TRBV30 and TRBJ2-3; 8 positions match TRBD2. CDR1 and CDR2 (germline): GTSNPN, SVGIG (reference sequence). This CDR3 contains 14 residues. Unmatched junction bases numbered 10, after V lost 7 bases and J lost 4 bases. As DNA, the CDR3 is TGTGCCTTGAATGGCGGGGGGCCCGCAGATACGCAGTATTTT. Translation gives CALNGGGPADTQYF.

The rearrangement links TRBV2 to TRBJ1-4; no definite D call. Trimming removed 6 bases at V and 4 bases at J, with 9 bases between. Germline values: CDR1 SNHLY, CDR2 FYNNEI. CDR3 size: 13 residues. This CDR3 reads CASSVGFNEKLFF. As DNA, the CDR3 is TGTGCCAGCAGCGTCGGGTTTAATGAAAAACTGTTTTTT.

The V call is TRBV19, the J call TRBJ2-4, with D perhaps matching TRBD2 (5 bases). The CDR3 totals 16 residues. Germline assignment: CDR1 LNHDA and CDR2 SQIVND (reference sequence). V lost 5 bases, J lost 0 bases, and 14 bases lay in between. The CDR3: CASSLGEKIAKNIQYF. In DNA, the CDR3 is TGTGCCAGTAGTCTCGGGGAGAAGATAGCCAAAAACATTCAGTACTTC.

In this sample, this clone turned up a few times. The V gene is TRBV7-9, the J gene TRBJ2-7; TRBD1 agrees at 9 bases. The trim removed 5 bases at V and 6 bases at J, leaving 8 bases unmatched. The CDR3 contains 14 residues. Per the germline V gene, CDR1 is SEHNR and CDR2 is FQNEAQ (reference sequence). The CDR3 sequence is CASSVAGTGFEQYV. The DNA of the CDR3 is TGTGCCAGCAGCGTCGCCGGGACAGGGTTCGAGCAGTACGTC.

This rearrangement joins TRBV6-1 to TRBJ1-2, with TRBD1 identical over 7 bases. This CDR3 has 16 residues. Germline-derived CDR1 and CDR2 are MNHNS and SASEGT. The V and J ends lost 0 bases and 4 bases, in that order; junction bases with no gene match: 8. CDR3: CASSEAGQFGSYGYTF. The DNA of the CDR3 is TGTGCCAGCAGTGAAGCGGGACAGTTCGGATCCTATGGCTACACCTTC.

The chain employs TRBV7-9 and TRBJ2-3; TRBD2 matches 7 bases. In germline, CDR1 is SEHNR, CDR2 FQNEAQ (reference sequence). The CDR3 contains 16 residues. With 4 bases clipped from V and 0 bases from J, the junction kept 7 bases outside the gene matches. The CDR3 coding sequence is TGTGCCAGCAGCTCCCGGGACTACCTAAGCACAGATACGCAGTATTTT. Residues: CASSSRDYLSTDTQYF. Drawing the rest from reference TRBV7-9 and TRBJ2-3, the complete variable domain is DTGVSQNPRHKITKRGQNVTFRCDPISEHNRLYWYRQTLGQGPEFLTYFQNEAQLEKSRLLSDRFSAERPKGSFSTLEIQRTEQGDSAMYLCASSSRDYLSTDTQYFGPGTRLTVL.

This clone came up a few times. This sequence joins TRBV6-5 and TRBJ1-2; 7 bases agree with TRBD1. J was trimmed by 6 bases and V by 6 bases; bases with no gene match: 7. CDR1 and CDR2 (germline): MNHEY, SVGAGI. CDR3 length equals 13 residues. The chain's CDR3 is CASSPHRGDGYTF. As DNA, the CDR3 is TGTGCCAGCAGCCCACACAGGGGAGATGGCTACACCTTC.

V and J are TRBV27 and TRBJ1-5; perhaps TRBD1 as D (6 bases). CDR1 MNHEY and CDR2 SMNVEV come from the germline V gene (reference sequence). Trimming removed 5 bases at V and 2 bases at J, with 13 bases between. The CDR3 runs to 15 residues. This CDR3 reads CASSPGGSGNQPQHF. CDR3 DNA sequence: TGTGCCAGCAGTCCTGGGGGCTCAGGCAATCAGCCCCAGCATTTT.

The chain couples TRBV7-9 to TRBJ1-4, with D perhaps matching TRBD1 (5 bases). The CDR3 loop spans 15 amino acids. The V end was cut by 3 bases, the J end by 4 bases, with 12 bases between. In germline, CDR1 is SEHNR, CDR2 FQNEAQ (reference sequence). In nucleotides, the CDR3 is TGTGCCAGCAGCTTTCAAGGGGCTAGTAATGAAAAACTGTTTTTT. It encodes CASSFQGASNEKLFF.

The chain recombines TRBV28 with TRBJ1-2; D is unclear. Germline CDR1 and CDR2: MDHEN and SYDVKM. V dropped 4 bases and J dropped 4 bases, with 10 bases sitting between them. CDR3 length equals 13 residues. CDR3 loop: CASSSEVSYGYTF. In DNA form, the CDR3 reads TGTGCCAGCAGTTCGGAGGTGTCCTATGGCTACACCTTC.

The chain has TRBV6-5 and TRBJ2-3, with TRBD2 identical over 7 bases. Trimming took 8 bases from V and 1 from J; bases not matched to a gene: 0. Germline V gene lookup returns CDR1 MNHEY and CDR2 SVGAGI. The CDR3 loop spans 12 amino acids. DNA for the CDR3: TGTGCCAGCGGGGGGGGCACAGATACGCAGTATTTT. It codes for CASGGGTDTQYF.

The chain couples TRBV10-2 to TRBJ2-5, with 7 positions matching TRBD1. CDR3 length equals 13 residues. With V trimmed by 6 bases and J by 3 bases, 4 bases remained unmatched. Germline V lookup: CDR1 WSHSY, CDR2 SAAADI. The CDR3 region is CASSETGKETQYF. DNA for the CDR3: TGCGCCAGCAGCGAGACAGGGAAAGAGACCCAGTACTTC.

The chain has TRBV4-1 and TRBJ2-7; D might be TRBD1 (5 bases). V was pared by 2 bases and J by 5 bases, with 13 bases between. The germline V gene has CDR1 MGHRA and CDR2 YSYEKL. CDR3 length: 14 residues. The CDR3 sequence is CASSQRQGPDEQYF. In nucleotides, the CDR3 is TGCGCCAGCAGCCAACGGCAGGGCCCCGACGAGCAGTACTTC.

This sequence joins TRBV27 and TRBJ1-1; tentative D call: TRBD1 (6 bases). V shed 5 bases and J shed 11 bases, with 21 bases lying between them. The CDR3 sequence is 14 residues long. Germline CDR1 MNHEY, CDR2 SMNVEV (reference sequence). CDR3: CASSPSGLTGRAFF. The CDR3 DNA follows: TGTGCCAGCAGTCCCTCCGGCTTAACAGGGCGCGCTTTCTTT.

The chain is built from TRBV27 and TRBJ2-3; a possible D gene is TRBD2 (6 bases). The germline CDR1 and CDR2 sequences are MNHEY and SMNVEV (reference sequence). Trimming took 0 bases from V and 1 from J, leaving 11 bases between them. The CDR3 runs 16 residues. CDR3 in amino acids: CASSLSGSLRTDTQYF. The CDR3, as DNA: TGTGCCAGCAGTTTATCCGGGAGTCTACGCACAGATACGCAGTATTTT.

This chain joins TRBV13 and TRBJ2-3; 7 nucleotides align to TRBD1. CDR1 is PRHDT, CDR2 FYEKMQ, per germline (reference sequence). J was trimmed by 4 bases and V by 1 base; bases with no gene match: 8. CDR3 length: 16 residues. The CDR3 spells CASSLAVGGSPDTQYF. DNA for the CDR3: TGTGCCAGCAGCTTAGCGGTAGGGGGCTCCCCAGATACGCAGTATTTT.

This chain links TRBV4-2 with TRBJ2-7, with 8 positions matching TRBD1. CDR1 is LGHNA and CDR2 is YNFKEQ in the germline V gene. The CDR3 is 16 residues long. V was clipped by 0 bases and J by 6 bases; unmatched bases: 10. CDR3: CASSQDTLGQGGEQYF. For the CDR3, the DNA is TGTGCCAGCAGCCAAGATACCCTTGGACAGGGTGGCGAGCAGTACTTC.

The V call is TRBV11-1, the J call TRBJ1-4; tentatively, D is TRBD1 (6 bases). Germline CDR1 SGHAT, CDR2 FQDESV (reference sequence). The CDR3 runs 14 residues. V lost 8 bases to trimming and J lost 3 bases, with 13 bases between them. The CDR3 bases are TGTGCCAGCTCTCAGGGGTCGCCTAATGAAAAACTGTTTTTT. Translation: CASSQGSPNEKLFF. The entire variable domain, with the rest obtained from reference TRBV11-1 and TRBJ1-4, is as follows: EAEVAQSPRYKITEKSQAVAFWCDPISGHATLYWYRQILGQGPELLVQFQDESVVDDSQLPKDRFSAERLKGVDSTLKIQPAELGDSAMYLCASSQGSPNEKLFFGSGTQLSVL.

This clone was seen only a few times. The J gene is TRBJ2-6, the V gene TRBV19; the D gene is possibly TRBD1 (5 bases). Trimming shortened V by 3 bases and J by 2 bases, and 5 bases separated the two germline ends. This CDR3 spans 14 amino acids. Germline CDR1 LNHDA, CDR2 SQIVND (reference sequence). The CDR3 region is CASSIRAGANVLTF. CDR3 DNA: TGTGCCAGTAGTATCAGGGCTGGGGCCAACGTCCTGACTTTC.

The rearrangement links TRBV15 to TRBJ1-4; the D gene is possibly TRBD1 (6 bases). Deletions cut 5 bases from V and 8 bases from J, with 15 bases between. The CDR3 has 14 amino acids. Looked up from germline, CDR1 is LNHNV and CDR2 is YYDKDF (reference sequence). In DNA, the CDR3 is TGTGCCACCAGCCTCGGGGACACGGGGGAAAAACTGTTTTTT. Its translation is CATSLGDTGEKLFF. The full variable domain, its missing parts supplied by reference TRBV15 and TRBJ1-4, is DAMVIQNPRYQVTQFGKPVTLSCSQTLNHNVMYWYQQKSSQAPKLLFHYYDKDFNNEADTPDNFQSRRPNTSFCFLDIRSPGLGDTAMYLCATSLGDTGEKLFFGSGTQLSVL.

A few counts support this clone. V usage is TRBV6-6 and J usage is TRBJ1-1; D perhaps matches TRBD1 (5 bases). The CDR3 has 16 amino acids. With 2 bases removed from V and 1 base from J, the gap between germline ends came to 14 bases. Per germline, CDR1 MNHNY and CDR2 SVGAGI (reference sequence). The CDR3 bases are TGTGCCAGCAGTTACAGTCGACAGCCAAAGAACACTGAAGCTTTCTTT. Translating gives CASSYSRQPKNTEAFF.

The chain carries TRBV4-1 and TRBJ2-2; D call uncertain. Looked up from germline, CDR1 is MGHRA and CDR2 is YSYEKL. V was shortened by 1 base and J by 0 bases, with 6 bases between the two germline ends. This CDR3 is 15 amino acids long. The CDR3 loop is CASSQVTANTGELFF. CDR3 nucleotide sequence: TGCGCCAGCAGCCAAGTAACAGCGAACACCGGGGAGCTGTTTTTT.

The chain recombines TRBV4-1 with TRBJ2-5; TRBD2 matches 11 bases. CDR1 and CDR2 (germline): MGHRA, YSYEKL. The J segment lost 3 bases and the V segment lost 6 bases, leaving 9 bases of the junction unmatched. The CDR3 totals 16 residues. This chain's CDR3 is CASREIAGGIKETQYF. As DNA, the CDR3 is TGCGCCAGCAGAGAGATAGCGGGGGGGATAAAAGAGACCCAGTACTTC.